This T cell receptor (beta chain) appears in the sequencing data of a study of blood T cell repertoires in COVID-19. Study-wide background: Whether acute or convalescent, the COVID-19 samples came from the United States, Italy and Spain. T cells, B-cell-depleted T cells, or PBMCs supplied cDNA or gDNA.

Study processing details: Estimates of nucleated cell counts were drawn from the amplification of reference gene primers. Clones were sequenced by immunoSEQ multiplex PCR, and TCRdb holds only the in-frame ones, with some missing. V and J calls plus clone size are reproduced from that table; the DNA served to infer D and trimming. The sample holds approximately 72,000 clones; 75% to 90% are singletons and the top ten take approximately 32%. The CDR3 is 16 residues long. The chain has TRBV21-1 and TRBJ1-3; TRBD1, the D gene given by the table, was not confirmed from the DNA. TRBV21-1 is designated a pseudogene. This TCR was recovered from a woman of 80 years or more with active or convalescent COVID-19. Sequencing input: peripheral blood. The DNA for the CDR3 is TGTGCCAGCACTAAGCTATCCAGGGTCCCCGGAAACACCATATATTTT. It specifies CASTKLSRVPGNTIYF.